This T cell receptor (beta chain) is drawn from a study of T cell responses to AZD1222 COVID-19 vaccine (dated by TCRdb to the early 2020s). The study in broad terms: AZD1222 recipients given second doses at about 4 weeks or at about 12 weeks were pooled, since spike-specific TCR depth and breadth were not found to differ between the two schedules. TCR sequencing was performed for 230 to 250 trial participants, of whom about 200 were given two doses of AZD1222 and 26 were given two doses of MenACWY control vaccine. Trial participants were enrolled by age into 18-55, 56-69 and 70-plus year subgroups, with around 150, 28 and 57 TCR-sequenced participants respectively.

Findings and caveats that apply to the study as a whole: Vaccine-associated CD4 TCRs spanned the whole spike protein, with dominant responses in regions 160-218 and 743-854. Only 5 to 7 AZD1222 recipients were SARS-CoV-2 seropositive at baseline, limiting conclusions about previously exposed vaccinees. Epitopes outside the regions mutated in the B.1.351 and B.1.1.7 variants were reportedly recognized by nearly half of the unique spike-specific TCRs. Participants were mostly white British and included more females than males, and it was suggested by the authors that clonal diversity may have been underestimated. The 56-69-year group was small, and its depth increase did not reach significance, likely because of low power. A significant rise in spike-specific TCR breadth and depth was observed after two AZD1222 doses relative to day 0 and relative to MenACWY recipients. Because no day 14 peak-response samples were available, repertoires were characterized only after the peak T cell response.

Per the publication, the time point label means: baseline before first vaccination. Vaccinee samples came from UK trials COV001 and COV002, including a single-blind randomized controlled phase 2/3 trial of AZD1222 (ChAdOx1 nCoV-19) in healthy adults. For TCRbeta chain sequencing, PBMC samples from trial participants were taken at day 0 and at day 28 after the second dose. As regards this clone: No antigen is known for it. Qualities for individual bases were not recorded, and no much larger clone is one base off.

V lost 2 bases and J lost 2 bases; the stretch between them is 7 bases long. CDR1 SGHTS and CDR2 YDEGEE are derived from the germline V gene. The CDR3 runs 13 amino acids, cysteine and phenylalanine included. Just CDR3 DNA is preserved here, 39 bases in frame from base 1. The CDR3 regions of human TCRbeta chains were subjected to immunosequencing. Per the original workflow: TCRs in the repertoires were compared against a reference library of SARS-CoV-2-specific TCRs that had been generated with the MIRA antigen-specificity platform. Breadth was defined as the fraction of unique TCRs that were SARS-CoV-2-associated, and depth was defined as the fraction of total T cells that were SARS-CoV-2-associated. Using the MIRA data, each spike-specific TCR was mapped to the spike region that the TCR reacts to and placed in a CD4 or CD8 class. Log10-transformed breadth and depth values were compared by one-way ANOVA with Sidak's multiple comparisons tests. This is the immuneACCESS table as TCRdb keeps it, with only in-frame sequences that have V and J called. A part of the clones is gone; compared with another copy, unresolved V genes explain less than half, and the rest is unexplained. Clonal size and the V and J genes are those of that table, whereas D and trimming came from the DNA. The sample includes some 130,000 clones, with 70% to 90% observed a single time. The ten largest clones take up 1.5% to 2% of the sample.

Here the sequenced sample was peripheral blood, taken on day 0 of AZD1222 vaccination. The receptor's source is an adult in good health. The chain uses TRBV5-8 and TRBJ1-1; D gene: possibly TRBD1, on 6 matching bases. The nucleotide sequence is given as TGTGCCAGCAGCTTACAGGGAAACACTGAAGCTTTCTTT. This codes for CASSLQGNTEAFF.